The clone carrying this TCR beta chain was detected many times. Its target is not known. This entry is derived from a study of T-cell reconstitution after alpha-beta-depleted transplantation in children. Broader study findings: The origin of high day-60 TCRbeta diversity in some patients lay in surviving recipient T cells and thymic progenitors. It was newly produced T cells that mostly accounted for T-cell counts and diversity one year after transplant.

Trimming took 3 bases from V and 3 from J; bases not matched to a gene: 7. The CDR3 is 14 residues long. The germline V gene encodes CDR1 DFQATT and CDR2 SNEGSKA (reference sequence). It was with unique molecular identifiers that the TCRbeta library was prepared. MiXCR, run by TCRdb on the PCR reads, gives a single entry per CDR3 protein. The sample records roughly 200,000 distinct CDR3 sequences, around 7% being singletons. The specimen comprised PBMCs, sampled before TCRalphabeta/CD19-depleted stem cell transplant. This clonotype was sampled from a boy aged 2-15 years with acute lymphoblastic leukemia, due to receive a stem cell transplant. The chain is built from TRBV20-1 and TRBJ1-1; 7 bases are a match to TRBD1. CDR3: CSARALDRDTEAFF. The CDR3 DNA is TGCAGTGCTAGGGCGCTAGACAGGGACACTGAAGCTTTCTTT.